This T cell receptor (beta chain) was captured in a study of T cell responses to AZD1222 COVID-19 vaccine. Study results and limitations: Clonal diversity was possibly underestimated, and white British individuals and females predominated among donors. Reports say nearly half of spike-specific TCRs go after unmutated variant regions. The breadth and depth of Spike-specific TCRs increased once two AZD1222 doses had been given. The span of vaccine-associated CD4 TCRs extended across spike, with dominance at 160-218 and 743-854.

Profiled with immunoSEQ multiplex PCR; TCRdb holds only in-frame clones, not every one. Among under 150,000 clones listed, approximately 90% were seen once. Germline-derived CDR1 and CDR2 are MGHRA and YSYEKL. Between the trimmed V and J ends, which lost 1 base and 1 base, there was a span of 19 bases. The CDR3 totals 18 residues. A remark on this clone: Its antigen is currently unknown.

The source was peripheral blood, collected on day 0 of AZD1222 vaccination. The chain carries TRBV4-1 and TRBJ1-2, with D tentatively TRBD1 (5 bases). This TCR came from an adult in good health. CDR3 region: CASSQGVPVPGINYGYTF. CDR3 bases: TGCGCCAGCAGCCAAGGGGTTCCGGTTCCAGGGATTAACTATGGCTACACCTTC.